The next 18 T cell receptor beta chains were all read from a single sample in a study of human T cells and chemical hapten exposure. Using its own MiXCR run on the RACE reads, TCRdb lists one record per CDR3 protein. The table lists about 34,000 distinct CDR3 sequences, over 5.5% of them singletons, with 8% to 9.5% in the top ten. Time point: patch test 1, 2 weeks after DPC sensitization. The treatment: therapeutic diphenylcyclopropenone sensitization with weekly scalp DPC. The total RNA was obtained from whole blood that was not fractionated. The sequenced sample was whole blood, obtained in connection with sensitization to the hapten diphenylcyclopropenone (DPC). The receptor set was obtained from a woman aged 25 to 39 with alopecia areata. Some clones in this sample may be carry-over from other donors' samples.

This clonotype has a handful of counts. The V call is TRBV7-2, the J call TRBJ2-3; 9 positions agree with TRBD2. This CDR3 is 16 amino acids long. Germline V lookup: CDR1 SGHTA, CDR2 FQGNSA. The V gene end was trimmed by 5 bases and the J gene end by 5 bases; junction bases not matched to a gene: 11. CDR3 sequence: CASSNLAGRVGDTQYF. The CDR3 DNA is TGTGCCAGCAGCAACCTAGCGGGGCGGGTCGGAGATACGCAGTATTTT.

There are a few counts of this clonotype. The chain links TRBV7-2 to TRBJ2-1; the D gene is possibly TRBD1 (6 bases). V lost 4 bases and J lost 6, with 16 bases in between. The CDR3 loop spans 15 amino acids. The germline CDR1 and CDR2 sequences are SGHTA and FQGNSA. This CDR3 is CASSYRGGSANEQFF. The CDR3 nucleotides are TGTGCCAGCAGCTACAGAGGGGGTTCGGCCAATGAGCAGTTCTTC.

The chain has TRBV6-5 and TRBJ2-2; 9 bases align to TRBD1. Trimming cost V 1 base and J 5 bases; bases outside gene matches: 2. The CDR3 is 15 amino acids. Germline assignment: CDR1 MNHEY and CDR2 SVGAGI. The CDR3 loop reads CASSYYDRGTGELFF. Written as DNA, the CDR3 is TGTGCCAGCAGTTACTATGACAGGGGGACCGGGGAGCTGTTTTTT.

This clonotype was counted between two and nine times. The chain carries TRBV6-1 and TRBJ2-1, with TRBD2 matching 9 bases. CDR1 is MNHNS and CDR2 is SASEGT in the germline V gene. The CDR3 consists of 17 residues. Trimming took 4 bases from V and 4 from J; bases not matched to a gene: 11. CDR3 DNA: TGTGCCAGCAGTGGCCTTCGCCGACTAGCGGATTACAATGAGCAGTTCTTC. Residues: CASSGLRRLADYNEQFF.

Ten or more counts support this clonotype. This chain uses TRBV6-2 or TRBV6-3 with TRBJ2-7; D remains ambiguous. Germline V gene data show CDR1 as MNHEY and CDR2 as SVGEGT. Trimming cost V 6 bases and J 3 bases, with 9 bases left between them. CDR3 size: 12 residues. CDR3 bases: TGTGCCAGCAGAACTGGGATCTACGAGCAGTACTTC. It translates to CASRTGIYEQYF.

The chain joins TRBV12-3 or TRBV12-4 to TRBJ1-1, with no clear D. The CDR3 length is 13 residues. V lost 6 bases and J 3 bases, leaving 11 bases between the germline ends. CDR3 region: CASSLGFHTEAFF. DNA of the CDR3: TGTGCCAGCAGCCTTGGTTTTCACACTGAAGCTTTCTTT.

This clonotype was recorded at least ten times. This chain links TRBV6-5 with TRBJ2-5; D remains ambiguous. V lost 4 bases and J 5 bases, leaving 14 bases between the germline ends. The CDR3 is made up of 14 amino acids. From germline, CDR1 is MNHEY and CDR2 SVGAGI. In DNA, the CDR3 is TGTGCCAGCAGTTCCGTTAGGGTCGGGGAGACCCAGTACTTC. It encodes CASSSVRVGETQYF.

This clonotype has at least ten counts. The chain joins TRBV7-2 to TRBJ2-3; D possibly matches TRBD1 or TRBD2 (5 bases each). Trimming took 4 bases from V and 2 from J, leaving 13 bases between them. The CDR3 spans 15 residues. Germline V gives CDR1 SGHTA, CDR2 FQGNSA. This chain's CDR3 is CASSSRGRLTDTQYF. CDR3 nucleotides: TGTGCCAGCAGCTCCCGGGGCAGGCTCACAGATACGCAGTATTTT. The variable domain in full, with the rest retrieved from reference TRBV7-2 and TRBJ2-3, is GAGVSQSPSNKVTEKGKDVELRCDPISGHTALYWYRQSLGQGLEFLIYFQGNSAPDKSGLPSDRFSAERTGGSVSTLTIQRTQQEDSAVYLCASSSRGRLTDTQYFGPGTRLTVL.

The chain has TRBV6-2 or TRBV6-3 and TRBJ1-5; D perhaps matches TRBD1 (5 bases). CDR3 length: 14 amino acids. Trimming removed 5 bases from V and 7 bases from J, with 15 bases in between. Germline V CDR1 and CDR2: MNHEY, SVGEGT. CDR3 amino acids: CASSASGLRQPQHF. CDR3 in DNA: TGTGCCAGCAGTGCGTCAGGGCTTAGACAGCCCCAGCATTTT.

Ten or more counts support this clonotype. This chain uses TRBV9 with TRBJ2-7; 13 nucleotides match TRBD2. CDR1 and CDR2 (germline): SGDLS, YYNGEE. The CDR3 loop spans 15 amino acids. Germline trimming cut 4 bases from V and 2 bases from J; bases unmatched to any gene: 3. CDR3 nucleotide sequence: TGTGCCAGCAGCCTGACTAGCGGGGGGCCCTACGAGCAGTACTTC. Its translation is CASSLTSGGPYEQYF.

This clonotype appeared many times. The CDR3 sequence is CASSPADTQYF. For the CDR3, the DNA is TGTGCCAGCTCACCAGCAGATACGCAGTATTTT. The chain carries TRBV18 and TRBJ2-3; no clear D. In germline, CDR1 is KGHSH, CDR2 LQKENI. Trimming removed 2 bases from V and 4 bases from J, with 1 base in between. The CDR3 consists of 11 residues.

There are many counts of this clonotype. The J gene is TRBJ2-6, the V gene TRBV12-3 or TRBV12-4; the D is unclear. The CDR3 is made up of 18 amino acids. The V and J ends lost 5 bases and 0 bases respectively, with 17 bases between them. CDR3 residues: CASSPGPMRISGANVLTF. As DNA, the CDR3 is TGTGCCAGCAGTCCCGGGCCCATGAGAATCTCTGGGGCCAACGTCCTGACTTTC.

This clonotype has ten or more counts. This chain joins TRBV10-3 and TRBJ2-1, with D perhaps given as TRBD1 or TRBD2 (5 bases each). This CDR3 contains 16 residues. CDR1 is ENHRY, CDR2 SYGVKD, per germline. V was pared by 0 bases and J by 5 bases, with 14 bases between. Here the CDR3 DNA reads TGTGCCATCAGTGAGTCGGGGGTAGGGGCAGACAATGAGCAGTTCTTC. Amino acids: CAISESGVGADNEQFF.

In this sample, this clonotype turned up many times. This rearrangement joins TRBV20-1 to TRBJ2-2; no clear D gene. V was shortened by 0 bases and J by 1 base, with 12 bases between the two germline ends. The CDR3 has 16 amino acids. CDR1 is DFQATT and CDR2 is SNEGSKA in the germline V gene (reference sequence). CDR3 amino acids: CSARDQAAVNTGELFF. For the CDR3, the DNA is TGCAGTGCTAGAGATCAGGCCGCTGTGAACACCGGGGAGCTGTTTTTT.

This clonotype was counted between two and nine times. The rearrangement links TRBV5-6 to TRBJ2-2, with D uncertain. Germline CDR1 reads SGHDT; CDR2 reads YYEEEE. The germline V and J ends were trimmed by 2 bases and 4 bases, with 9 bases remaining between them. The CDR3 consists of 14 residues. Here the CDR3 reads CASSFVQFTGELFF. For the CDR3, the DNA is TGTGCCAGCAGCTTTGTACAGTTCACCGGGGAGCTGTTTTTT.

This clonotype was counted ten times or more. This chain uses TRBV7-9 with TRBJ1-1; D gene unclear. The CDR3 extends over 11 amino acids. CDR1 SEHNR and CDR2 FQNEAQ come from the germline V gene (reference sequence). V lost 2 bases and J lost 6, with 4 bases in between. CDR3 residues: CASSLTPEAFF. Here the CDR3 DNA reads TGTGCCAGCAGCTTAACTCCTGAAGCTTTCTTT.

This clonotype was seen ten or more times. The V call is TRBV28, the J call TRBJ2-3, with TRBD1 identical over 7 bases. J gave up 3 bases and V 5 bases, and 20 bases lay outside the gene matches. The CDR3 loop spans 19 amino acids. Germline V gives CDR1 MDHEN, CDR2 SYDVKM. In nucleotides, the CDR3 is TGTGCCAGCAGTCCTTATAGGTCCCCCTTACAGGGGTGGACAGATACGCAGTATTTT. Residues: CASSPYRSPLQGWTDTQYF.

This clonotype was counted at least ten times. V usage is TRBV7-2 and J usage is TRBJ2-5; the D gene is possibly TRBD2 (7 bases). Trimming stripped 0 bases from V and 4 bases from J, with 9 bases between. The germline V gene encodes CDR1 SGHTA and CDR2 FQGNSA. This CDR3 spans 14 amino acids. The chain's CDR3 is CASSLAGGAETQYF. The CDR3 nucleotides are TGTGCCAGCAGCTTAGCGGGGGGGGCAGAGACCCAGTACTTC.